The clone carrying this T cell receptor beta chain was seen a handful of times. The antigen is not known. Trimming took 4 bases from V and 3 from J, leaving 10 bases between them. The CDR3 runs to 13 residues. CDR1 and CDR2 from the germline V gene are MNHEY and SVGEGT. The data were obtained in a study of T-cell memory formation after mild COVID-19. Overall study results and limits: Shrinking CD4+ clones were chiefly CM and EM; CD8+ ones were chiefly EMRA. Day 15 to 85 contractors were CD4/CD8 balanced; later expanders leaned CD4+. Second-wave clones that peaked on day 37 lacked confirmed SARS-CoV-2 specificity.

TCRdb used MiXCR to reprocess the 5' RACE reads, holding one entry per CDR3 protein. The sample yields 100,000 or so distinct CDR3 sequences, 11% seen once. The chain combines TRBV6-2 or TRBV6-3 with TRBJ2-7, with D possibly being TRBD1 (5 bases). Sequenced material: PBMCs or a T cell subset sorted from them (not recorded which). The receptor comes from a man between 18 and 29 years old who had mild COVID-19 (a few samples of this study predate the infection). Cell type and time point are not known. The chain's CDR3 is CASSSTVFYEQYF. The CDR3, as DNA: TGTGCCAGCAGTTCGACAGTCTTCTACGAGCAGTACTTC.